This record covers a single T cell receptor beta chain. The authors' processing: Estimated nucleated cell counts came from reference gene primer amplification. Profiling relied on immunoSEQ multiplex PCR, and the TCRdb table lists in-frame clones only, not all of them. V, J and clone size reflect that table, while D and trimming were determined from the DNA. This table holds some 190,000 clones, under 80% found once. The sample comes from a study of blood T cell repertoires in COVID-19. For the study at large: Sources were T cells, B-cell-depleted T cells, or PBMCs; the material itself was cDNA or gDNA.

Participants came from fewer than 25 US areas, aged roughly 18 to 89 years. Which cohort a participant joined came from the clinical history participants gave. Between the trimmed V and J ends, which lost 6 bases and 4 bases, there was a span of 10 bases. CDR1 and CDR2 (germline): SGHTA, FQGNSA. The CDR3 extends over 13 amino acids. The receptor comes from a woman aged 50 to 60 with acute COVID-19. The chain uses TRBV7-2 and TRBJ1-3; D gene uncertain. Sequencing used PBMCs or T cells enriched from blood (not recorded which). The CDR3 loop is CASRRDGGNTIYF. CDR3 in DNA: TGTGCCAGCAGGCGGGATGGAGGAAACACCATATATTTT.